What follows are 18 T cell receptor beta chains derived from one specimen sequenced in a study of blood T cell repertoires in COVID-19. Clones were sequenced by immunoSEQ multiplex PCR, and TCRdb holds only the in-frame ones, with some missing. The data show roughly 200,000 clones, roughly 80% seen once. Sample: peripheral blood. These TCRs come from a man between 45 and 60 years old with active or convalescent COVID-19.

The chain is built from TRBV7-9 and TRBJ2-7; the match to TRBD1 covers 10 bases. The CDR3 extends over 17 amino acids. Germline V lookup: CDR1 SEHNR, CDR2 FQNEAQ (reference sequence). Losses at the gene ends were 3 bases for V and 5 bases for J; bases not matched to a gene: 13. Here the CDR3 DNA reads TGTGCCAGCAGCTTTCAAGGGAGACAGGGGGCGATCGACGAGCAGTACTTC. This translates into CASSFQGRQGAIDEQYF.

This chain joins TRBV6-5 and TRBJ2-7; 10 bases agree with TRBD2. The CDR3 contains 15 residues. V was pared by 5 bases and J by 5 bases, with 9 bases of the junction left unmatched. Germline values: CDR1 MNHEY, CDR2 SVGAGI. The CDR3 region has the DNA TGTGCCAGCAGTCCGCCACTAGCGGGGTATGACGAGCAGTACTTC. This gives the protein CASSPPLAGYDEQYF.

J is TRBJ1-1 and V is TRBV7-2; D uncertain. This CDR3 region has 12 residues. Trimming cost V 5 bases and J 6 bases, with 10 bases left between them. Germline CDR1 is SGHTA and CDR2 is FQGNSA. CDR3 protein: CASSLLPAEAFF. In DNA, the CDR3 is TGTGCCAGCAGCCTGTTGCCAGCTGAAGCTTTCTTT. Together with reference TRBV7-2 and TRBJ1-1, the CDR3 gives the full variable domain: GAGVSQSPSNKVTEKGKDVELRCDPISGHTALYWYRQSLGQGLEFLIYFQGNSAPDKSGLPSDRFSAERTGGSVSTLTIQRTQQEDSAVYLCASSLLPAEAFFGQGTRLTVV.

V and J are TRBV6-6 and TRBJ2-3; D is perhaps TRBD2 (6 bases). In germline, CDR1 is MNHNY, CDR2 SVGAGI (reference sequence). The CDR3 loop spans 16 amino acids. V gave up 3 bases and J gave up 0 bases, with 13 bases separating them. The CDR3 reads CASSYGGSRSTDTQYF. The CDR3 nucleotides read TGTGCCAGCAGTTATGGAGGGTCGAGGAGCACAGATACGCAGTATTTT.

This clone appeared once. The chain carries TRBV30 and TRBJ2-7, with TRBD2 matching over 7 bases. V lost 3 bases and J lost 2; bases outside the gene matches: 10. The V gene's germline CDR1 is GTSNPN and CDR2 SVGIG (reference sequence). The CDR3 contains 15 residues. DNA of the CDR3: TGTGCCTGGAGCGGAAGGCGGGGGTATGCCTACGAGCAGTACTTC. It translates to CAWSGRRGYAYEQYF.

The chain combines TRBV6-1 with TRBJ2-1; possibly TRBD1 for D (5 bases). With 3 bases removed from V and 12 bases from J, the gap between germline ends came to 12 bases. CDR1 and CDR2 from the germline V gene are MNHNS and SASEGT. The CDR3 is made up of 12 amino acids. CDR3 sequence: CASSDGWQGQFF. In nucleotides, the CDR3 is TGTGCCAGCAGTGACGGTTGGCAGGGGCAGTTCTTC.

The chain is built from TRBV13 and TRBJ1-5; TRBD1 matches at 9 bases. This CDR3 contains 16 residues. With V trimmed by 3 bases and J by 2 bases, 5 bases remained unmatched. From germline, CDR1 is PRHDT and CDR2 FYEKMQ (reference sequence). Written as DNA, the CDR3 is TGTGCCAGCAGCTTGGACAGGGGTCGGGGCAATCAGCCCCAGCATTTT. Translating gives CASSLDRGRGNQPQHF.

The chain is built from TRBV15 and TRBJ1-2; no firm D call. The germline V and J ends were trimmed by 0 bases and 6 bases, with 14 bases remaining between them. Germline V CDR1 and CDR2: LNHNV, YYDKDF (reference sequence). This CDR3 is built from 15 residues. The CDR3 nucleotides read TGTGCCACCAGCAGAGATTCAGGCCGGGGTGATGGCTACACCTTC. It translates to CATSRDSGRGDGYTF.

This chain connects TRBV6-1 to TRBJ1-2; D is unresolved. Germline loops: CDR1 MNHNS, CDR2 SASEGT. This CDR3 has 13 amino acids. V was cut by 0 bases and J by 10 bases, with 12 bases left in between. CDR3 sequence reads: CASSEASAGTYTF. Written as DNA, the CDR3 is TGTGCCAGCAGTGAAGCGTCGGCAGGCACCTACACCTTC.

Written as DNA, the CDR3 is TGTGCCAGCAGCCAATCTCTCAGTAACTCCTACGAGCAGTACTTC. It codes for CASSQSLSNSYEQYF. The V gene is TRBV3-1 (or the pseudogene TRBV3-2), the J gene TRBJ2-7; D unclear. The length of the CDR3 is 15 residues. Between the trimmed V and J ends, which lost 2 bases and 0 bases, there was a span of 11 bases. In germline, CDR1 is LGHDT, CDR2 YNNKEL (reference sequence).

J is TRBJ2-7 and V is TRBV30; D possibly corresponds to TRBD1 (8 bases). Germline V gives CDR1 GTSNPN, CDR2 SVGIG (reference sequence). V shed 0 bases and J shed 0 bases, with 12 bases lying between them. The CDR3 length is 15 residues. The CDR3 DNA is TGTGCCTGGAGTGTACAGGGGGGGAGCTCCTACGAGCAGTACTTC. Encoded protein: CAWSVQGGSSYEQYF.

This chain uses TRBV23-1 with TRBJ2-2; 8 positions match TRBD1. TRBV23-1 falls under the ORF class, with uncertain function. The CDR3 extends over 16 amino acids. V lost 7 bases and J lost 1; bases outside the gene matches: 8. CDR3 region: CASKQRTGRNTGELFF. Written as DNA, the CDR3 is TGCGCCAGCAAACAAAGGACAGGGAGGAACACCGGGGAGCTGTTTTTT.

The V call is TRBV19, the J call TRBJ1-5; D is possibly TRBD1 (6 bases). Per germline, CDR1 LNHDA and CDR2 SQIVND (reference sequence). The CDR3 covers 15 residues. V lost 3 bases to trimming and J lost 3 bases, with 12 bases between them. In nucleotides, the CDR3 is TGTGCCAGTAGTATTTCGGGACAAGACAATCAGCCCCAGCATTTT. Encoded protein: CASSISGQDNQPQHF.

The chain combines TRBV30 with TRBJ1-1; possible D gene TRBD1, 5 bases. V lost 3 bases, J lost 3 bases, and 11 bases lay in between. The germline gives CDR1 GTSNPN, CDR2 SVGIG (reference sequence). CDR3 length: 13 amino acids. The DNA for the CDR3 is TGTGCCTGGAGGGAAGACAGTGACACTGAAGCTTTCTTT. Its translation is CAWREDSDTEAFF. Based on the CDR3 plus reference TRBV30 and TRBJ1-1, the full variable domain is SQTIHQWPATLVQPVGSPLSLECTVEGTSNPNLYWYRQAAGRGLQLLFYSVGIGQISSEVPQNLSASRPQDRQFILSSKKLLLSDSGFYLCAWREDSDTEAFFGQGTRLTVV.

This chain connects TRBV27 to TRBJ1-1; tentatively, D is TRBD1 (6 bases). The CDR3 contains 16 residues. Germline V gene sequence: CDR1 MNHEY, CDR2 SMNVEV (reference sequence). Trimming left V 11 bases short and J 0 bases short, with 22 bases between. CDR3 bases: TGTGCCCCGGGCGGGGGGGCGGACGGGGTGAACACTGAAGCTTTCTTT. Its protein product is CAPGGGADGVNTEAFF.

The chain links TRBV7-9 to TRBJ2-1; 8 bases line up with TRBD1. The trim removed 1 base at V and 6 bases at J, leaving 8 bases unmatched. There are 16 residues in the CDR3. Germline V gene sequence: CDR1 SEHNR, CDR2 FQNEAQ (reference sequence). The CDR3 sequence: CASSLVTGTGSNEQFF. DNA for the CDR3: TGTGCCAGCAGCTTAGTCACCGGGACAGGAAGCAATGAGCAGTTCTTC.

The CDR3 bases are TGTGCCAGCTCACCGGGACAGGACAATGAAAAACTGTTTTTT. This encodes CASSPGQDNEKLFF. The gene calls are TRBV18 and TRBJ1-4, with 8 bases identical to TRBD1. Germline V gene sequence: CDR1 KGHSH, CDR2 LQKENI. V was pared by 3 bases and J by 5 bases, with 2 bases of the junction left unmatched. This CDR3 has 14 amino acids.

CDR3 in DNA: TGTGCCAGCAGCTTGGACAGAAGCTCCTACGAGCAGTACTTC. It codes for CASSLDRSSYEQYF. The V and J genes are TRBV5-4 and TRBJ2-7; no firm D call. The CDR3 is made up of 14 amino acids. Trimming pared 0 bases from V and 0 bases from J, leaving 7 bases between. The germline V gene encodes CDR1 SGHNT and CDR2 YYREEE (reference sequence). Using reference TRBV5-4 and TRBJ2-7 for the parts outside the CDR3, the full variable domain is ETGVTQSPTHLIKTRGQQVTLRCSSQSGHNTVSWYQQALGQGPQFIFQYYREEENGRGNFPPRFSGLQFPNYSSELNVNALELDDSALYLCASSLDRSSYEQYFGPGTRLTVT.